This T cell receptor beta chain was captured in a study of technical replicates of blood from several donors. Assay: immunoSEQ multiplex PCR; the TCRdb copy retains only in-frame clones and omits some. The table shows tens of thousands of clones, with more than 85% occurring only once. V gave up 3 bases and J gave up 12 bases, with 9 bases separating them. This CDR3 contains 11 residues. Germline lookup yields CDR1 MNHEY and CDR2 SVGAGI. Sequenced input: PBMCs. The gene calls are TRBV6-5 and TRBJ2-1, with D perhaps matching TRBD2 (6 bases). This clonotype was sampled from a human donor in good health. Some clones in this sample may be carry-over from other donors' samples. This chain's CDR3 is CASSYLGGQFF. CDR3 DNA sequence: TGTGCCAGCAGTTATCTGGGGGGGCAGTTCTTC.